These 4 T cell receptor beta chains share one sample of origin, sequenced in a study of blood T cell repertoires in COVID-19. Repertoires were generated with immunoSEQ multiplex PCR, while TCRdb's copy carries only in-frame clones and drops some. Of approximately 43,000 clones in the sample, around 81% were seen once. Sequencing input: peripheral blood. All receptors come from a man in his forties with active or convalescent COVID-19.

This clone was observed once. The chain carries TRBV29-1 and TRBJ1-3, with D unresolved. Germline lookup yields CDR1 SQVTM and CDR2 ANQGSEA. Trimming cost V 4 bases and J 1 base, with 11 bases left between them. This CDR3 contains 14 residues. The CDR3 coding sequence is TGCAGCGTTGTATACGGGGAATCTGGAAACACCATATATTTT. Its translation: CSVVYGESGNTIYF.

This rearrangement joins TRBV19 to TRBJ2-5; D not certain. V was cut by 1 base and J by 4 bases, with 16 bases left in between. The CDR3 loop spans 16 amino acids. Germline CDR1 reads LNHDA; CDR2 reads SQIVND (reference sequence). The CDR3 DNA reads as TGTGCCAGTAGTATAGGGGCCTCCAGAATACCAGAGACCCAGTACTTC. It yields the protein CASSIGASRIPETQYF.

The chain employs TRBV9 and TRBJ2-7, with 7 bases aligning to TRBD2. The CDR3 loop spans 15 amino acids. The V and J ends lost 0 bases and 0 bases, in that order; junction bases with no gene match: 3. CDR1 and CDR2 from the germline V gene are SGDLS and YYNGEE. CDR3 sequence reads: CASSVEGGSSYEQYF. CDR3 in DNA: TGTGCCAGCAGCGTAGAGGGCGGGAGCTCCTACGAGCAGTACTTC. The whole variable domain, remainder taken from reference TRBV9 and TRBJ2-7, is DSGVTQTPKHLITATGQRVTLRCSPRSGDLSVYWYQQSLDQGLQFLIQYYNGEERAKGNILERFSAQQFPDLHSELNLSSLELGDSALYFCASSVEGGSSYEQYFGPGTRLTVT.

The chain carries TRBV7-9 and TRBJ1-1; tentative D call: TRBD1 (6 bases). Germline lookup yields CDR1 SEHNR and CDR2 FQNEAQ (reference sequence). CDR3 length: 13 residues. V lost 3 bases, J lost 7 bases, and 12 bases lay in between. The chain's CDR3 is CASSFREGGEAFF. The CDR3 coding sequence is TGTGCCAGCAGCTTTAGGGAAGGGGGTGAAGCTTTCTTT.